This TCR beta chain was found in a study of T cells in Graves' hyperthyroidism and ophthalmopathy. What was amplified from RNA transcripts were TCR beta CDR3 regions. TCR CDR3 regions were first amplified by RT-PCR with HTBI primers. Using its own MiXCR run on the multiplex PCR reads, TCRdb lists one record per CDR3 protein. The data contain about 270,000 distinct CDR3 sequences, approximately 23% of them singletons. On this clonotype itself: Its antigen is undetermined.

PBMCs stemmed from 10 ml fresh peripheral blood. This CDR3 is built from 13 residues. The ends lost 6 bases at V and 7 bases at J; junction bases unmatched: 7. Germline V gene lookup returns CDR1 SGHKS and CDR2 YYEKEE (reference sequence). Study results and caveats: Ophthalmopathy prediction by the model preceded onset by a median roughly 6 months.

The sequence was collected from a man aged 25-45 years with Graves' ophthalmopathy. The source material was blood. The V gene is TRBV5-5, the J gene TRBJ2-1; 7 positions match TRBD1. In nucleotides, the CDR3 is TGTGCCAGCATCAGACAGGGTGTAAATGAGCAGTTCTTC. Amino acids: CASIRQGVNEQFF. The entire variable domain, with the rest obtained from reference TRBV5-5 and TRBJ2-1, is as follows: DAGVTQSPTHLIKTRGQQVTLRCSPISGHKSVSWYQQVLGQGPQFIFQYYEKEERGRGNFPDRFSARQFPNYSSELNVNALLLGDSALYLCASIRQGVNEQFFGPGTRLTVL.